A single sample gave rise to the 17 T cell receptor beta chains below, sequenced in a study of cytomegalovirus exposure and HLA in healthy donors. The PCR employed 60 Vbeta primers together with 13 Jbeta primers. Profiling relied on immunoSEQ multiplex PCR, and the TCRdb table lists in-frame clones only, not all of them. The sample includes tens of thousands of clones, 55% to 70% seen only once; the top ten take about 22%. Material for sequencing was PBMCs. These receptors were taken from a woman aged 45-60 years in good health and CMV-seropositive.

This clone came up a few times. This chain uses TRBV6-5 with TRBJ1-2; D is unresolved. Looked up from germline, CDR1 is MNHEY and CDR2 is SVGAGI. The length of the CDR3 is 13 residues. Trimming shortened V by 2 bases and J by 2 bases, and 6 bases separated the two germline ends. The CDR3 is CASSYGRNYGYTF. The DNA for the CDR3 is TGTGCCAGCAGTTACGGGCGAAACTATGGCTACACCTTC.

This chain joins TRBV19 and TRBJ1-5; TRBD1 aligns across 8 bases. Trimming took 4 bases from V and 3 from J; bases not matched to a gene: 2. The CDR3 contains 14 residues. CDR1 is LNHDA, CDR2 SQIVND, per germline (reference sequence). CDR3 bases: TGTGCCAGTAGTACGGACAGGGCCAATCAGCCCCAGCATTTT. Protein product: CASSTDRANQPQHF.

This chain uses TRBV5-6 with TRBJ1-1, with 9 positions matching TRBD1. Trimming at V came to 5 bases and at J to 0 bases, leaving 5 bases not matched to a gene. This CDR3 contains 15 residues. Germline V gene lookup returns CDR1 SGHDT and CDR2 YYEEEE. CDR3 sequence reads: CASRNRDRVNTEAFF. The CDR3 DNA reads as TGTGCCAGCAGAAACCGGGACAGGGTGAACACTGAAGCTTTCTTT. Full variable domain (outside the CDR3, taken from reference TRBV5-6 and TRBJ1-1): DAGVTQSPTHLIKTRGQQVTLRCSPKSGHDTVSWYQQALGQGPQFIFQYYEEEERQRGNFPDRFSGHQFPNYSSELNVNALLLGDSALYLCASRNRDRVNTEAFFGQGTRLTVV.

This chain links TRBV7-8 with TRBJ1-1, with a possible D match to TRBD1 (5 bases). The germline V and J ends were trimmed by 3 bases and 2 bases, with 7 bases remaining between them. The CDR3 length is 13 residues. Germline CDR1 is SGHVS and CDR2 is FQNEAQ. DNA of the CDR3: TGTGCCAGCAGCTTGGACACTAACACTGAAGCTTTCTTT. Protein product: CASSLDTNTEAFF.

V is TRBV6-6 and J is TRBJ1-1; TRBD1 agrees at 7 bases. Trimming at V came to 4 bases and at J to 2 bases, leaving 4 bases not matched to a gene. From germline, CDR1 is MNHNY and CDR2 SVGAGI (reference sequence). CDR3 size: 14 residues. The CDR3 here is CASSSGDRNTEAFF. The CDR3 DNA reads as TGTGCCAGCAGTTCGGGGGACAGAAACACTGAAGCTTTCTTT.

The table lists this clone with a few counts. The rearrangement uses TRBV10-3 and TRBJ1-2; D call uncertain. Germline V gene data show CDR1 as ENHRY and CDR2 as SYGVKD. This CDR3 is 11 amino acids long. V lost 8 bases, J lost 6 bases, and 10 bases lay in between. In DNA, the CDR3 is TGTGCCATCTTGAAAGCGGATGGCTACACCTTC. The encoded protein is CAILKADGYTF.

This clone was counted a few times. The V gene is TRBV5-1, the J gene TRBJ1-5; maybe TRBD1 (5 bases). The CDR3 is 15 residues long. Trimming took 0 bases from V and 0 from J, leaving 7 bases between them. Germline assignment: CDR1 SGHRS and CDR2 YFSETQ. The CDR3 reads CASSLEGVSNQPQHF. DNA of the CDR3: TGCGCCAGCAGCTTGGAAGGGGTTAGCAATCAGCCCCAGCATTTT.

The CDR3 region is CASSLWQGSEQYF. The CDR3 DNA sequence: TGTGCCAGCAGCTTATGGCAGGGGAGCGAGCAGTACTTC. The chain couples TRBV7-9 to TRBJ2-7; TRBD1 might be the D (6 bases). Between the trimmed V and J ends, which lost 2 bases and 6 bases, there was a span of 11 bases. This CDR3 spans 13 amino acids. Germline CDR1 reads SEHNR; CDR2 reads FQNEAQ (reference sequence).

The gene calls are TRBV7-2 and TRBJ2-1; 8 nucleotides agree with TRBD1. The CDR3 is 14 residues long. CDR1 SGHTA and CDR2 FQGNSA come from the germline V gene. Trimming cost V 3 bases and J 3 bases; bases outside gene matches: 1. This CDR3 reads CASSFGQGYNEQFF. In nucleotides, the CDR3 is TGTGCCAGCAGCTTCGGACAGGGCTACAATGAGCAGTTCTTC.

The chain employs TRBV5-5 and TRBJ1-2; 8 bases agree with TRBD1. V shed 3 bases, J shed 8 bases, and the junction held 3 bases outside the gene matches. The germline V gene encodes CDR1 SGHKS and CDR2 YYEKEE (reference sequence). The CDR3 has 12 residues. CDR3 residues: CASSSGDRGYTF. As DNA, the CDR3 is TGTGCCAGCAGCTCCGGGGACAGGGGCTACACCTTC.

The chain joins TRBV27 to TRBJ2-1, with 12 bases lining up with TRBD2. J lost 7 bases, V lost 5 bases, and 15 bases had no gene match. Germline-derived CDR1 and CDR2 are MNHEY and SMNVEV (reference sequence). CDR3 length: 18 amino acids. The CDR3 DNA is TGTGCCAGCAGTCTCCAATTCTCTAGCGGGGGGGCCGGAAATGAGCAGTTCTTC. Its translation is CASSLQFSSGGAGNEQFF.

V is TRBV27 and J is TRBJ1-5; 9 bases align to TRBD1. The V segment lost 5 bases and the J segment 2 bases; nucleotides outside the gene matches: 7. CDR1 and CDR2 (germline): MNHEY, SMNVEV (reference sequence). The CDR3 covers 16 residues. Here the CDR3 reads CASSNRGLGGNQPQHF. The CDR3 DNA sequence: TGTGCCAGCAGTAACAGGGGGCTGGGGGGCAATCAGCCCCAGCATTTT.

The chain has TRBV7-9 and TRBJ1-3; D is undetermined. Per the germline V gene, CDR1 is SEHNR and CDR2 is FQNEAQ (reference sequence). With 1 base removed from V and 2 bases from J, the gap between germline ends came to 9 bases. The CDR3 has 15 residues. CDR3 sequence: CASSLVESTGNTIYF. The CDR3 coding sequence is TGTGCCAGCAGCTTAGTTGAGAGTACTGGAAACACCATATATTTT.

V and J are TRBV7-8 and TRBJ2-5; the D gene is possibly TRBD2 (7 bases). The CDR3 spans 15 residues. The germline V gene encodes CDR1 SGHVS and CDR2 FQNEAQ. V was pared by 1 base and J by 2 bases, with 11 bases between. The CDR3 nucleotides are TGTGCCAGCAGCTTAGAGGGGGGGGGACAAGAGACCCAGTACTTC. Translating gives CASSLEGGGQETQYF.

The rearrangement uses TRBV7-8 and TRBJ1-1; 8 bases map to TRBD1. Germline V lookup: CDR1 SGHVS, CDR2 FQNEAQ. CDR3 size: 14 residues. The V and J ends lost 8 bases and 0 bases, in that order; junction bases with no gene match: 5. CDR3 in amino acids: CASRQGLVNTEAFF. DNA for the CDR3: TGTGCCAGCCGACAGGGGCTAGTGAACACTGAAGCTTTCTTT.

The V and J genes are TRBV6-6 and TRBJ2-7; 7 positions match TRBD1. This CDR3 region has 12 residues. Germline V gives CDR1 MNHNY, CDR2 SVGAGI (reference sequence). V shed 5 bases and J 3 bases; nucleotides not matched to a gene: 1. This chain's CDR3 is CASSPGGYEQYF. In nucleotides, the CDR3 is TGTGCCAGCAGTCCAGGGGGCTACGAGCAGTACTTC.

The chain is built from TRBV28 and TRBJ2-7; perhaps TRBD1 as D (5 bases). Trimming stripped 4 bases from V and 0 bases from J, with 10 bases between. The germline CDR1 and CDR2 sequences are MDHEN and SYDVKM. This CDR3 has 14 residues. This CDR3 is CASSSGFGSYEQYF. The CDR3, as DNA: TGTGCCAGCAGTTCAGGGTTCGGCTCCTACGAGCAGTACTTC. Combining the CDR3 with reference TRBV28 and TRBJ2-7 gives the whole variable domain DVKVTQSSRYLVKRTGEKVFLECVQDMDHENMFWYRQDPGLGLRLIYFSYDVKMKEKGDIPEGYSVSREKKERFSLILESASTNQTSMYLCASSSGFGSYEQYFGPGTRLTVT.